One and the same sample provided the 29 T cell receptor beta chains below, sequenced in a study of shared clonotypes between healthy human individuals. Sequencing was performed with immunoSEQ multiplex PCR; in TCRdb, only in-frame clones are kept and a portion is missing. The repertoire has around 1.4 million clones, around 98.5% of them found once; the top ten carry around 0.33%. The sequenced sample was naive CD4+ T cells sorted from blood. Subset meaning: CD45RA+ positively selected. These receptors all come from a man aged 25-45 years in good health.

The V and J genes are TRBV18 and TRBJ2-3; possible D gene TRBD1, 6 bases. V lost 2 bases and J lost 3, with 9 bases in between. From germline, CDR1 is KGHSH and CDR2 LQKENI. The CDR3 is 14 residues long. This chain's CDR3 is CASSPGGQTDTQYF. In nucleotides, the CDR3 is TGTGCCAGCTCACCAGGGGGCCAGACAGATACGCAGTATTTT.

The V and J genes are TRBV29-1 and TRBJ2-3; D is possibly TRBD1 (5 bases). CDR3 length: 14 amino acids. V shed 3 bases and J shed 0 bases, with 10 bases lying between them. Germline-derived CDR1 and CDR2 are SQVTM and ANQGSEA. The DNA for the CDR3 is TGCAGCGTTGAGGCCAGGGATAGCACAGATACGCAGTATTTT. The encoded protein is CSVEARDSTDTQYF.

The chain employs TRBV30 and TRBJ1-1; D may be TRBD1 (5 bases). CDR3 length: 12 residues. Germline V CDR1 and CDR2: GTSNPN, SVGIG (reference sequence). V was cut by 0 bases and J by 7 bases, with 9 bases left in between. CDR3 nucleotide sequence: TGTGCCTGGAGTGTACGGGGGTATGAAGCTTTCTTT. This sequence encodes CAWSVRGYEAFF.

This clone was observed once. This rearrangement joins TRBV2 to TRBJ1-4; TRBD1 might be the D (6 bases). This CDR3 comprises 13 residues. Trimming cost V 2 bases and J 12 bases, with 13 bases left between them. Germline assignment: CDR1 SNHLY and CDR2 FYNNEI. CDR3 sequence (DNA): TGTGCCAGCAGTGAAACAGGGATAGGTGAACTGTTTTTT. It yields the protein CASSETGIGELFF.

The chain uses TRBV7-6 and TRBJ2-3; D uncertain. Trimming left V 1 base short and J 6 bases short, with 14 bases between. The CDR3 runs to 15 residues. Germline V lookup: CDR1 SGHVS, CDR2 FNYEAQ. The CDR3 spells CASSLGTSGLDTQYF. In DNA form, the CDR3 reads TGTGCCAGCAGCTTAGGGACCTCCGGTTTGGATACGCAGTATTTT.

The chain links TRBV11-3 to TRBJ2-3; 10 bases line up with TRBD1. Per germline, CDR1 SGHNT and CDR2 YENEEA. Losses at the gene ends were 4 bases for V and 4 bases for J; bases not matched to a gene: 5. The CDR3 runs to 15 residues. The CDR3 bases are TGTGCCAGCAGCTCCGGGACAGGGGTGGCAGATACGCAGTATTTT. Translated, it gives CASSSGTGVADTQYF.

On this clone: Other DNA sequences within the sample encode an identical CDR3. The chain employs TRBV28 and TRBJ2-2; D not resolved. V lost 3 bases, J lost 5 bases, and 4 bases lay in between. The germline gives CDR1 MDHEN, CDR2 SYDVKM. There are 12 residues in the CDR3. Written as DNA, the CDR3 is TGTGCCAGCAGTTTTGTAACCGGGGAGCTGTTTTTT. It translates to CASSFVTGELFF. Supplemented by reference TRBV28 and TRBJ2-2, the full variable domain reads DVKVTQSSRYLVKRTGEKVFLECVQDMDHENMFWYRQDPGLGLRLIYFSYDVKMKEKGDIPEGYSVSREKKERFSLILESASTNQTSMYLCASSFVTGELFFGEGSRLTVL.

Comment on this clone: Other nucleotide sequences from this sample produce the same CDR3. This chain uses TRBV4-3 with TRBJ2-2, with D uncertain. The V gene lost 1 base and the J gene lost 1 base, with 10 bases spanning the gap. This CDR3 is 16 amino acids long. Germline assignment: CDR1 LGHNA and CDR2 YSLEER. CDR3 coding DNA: TGCGCCAGCAGCCAAGTTGCAGGCGTGAACACCGGGGAGCTGTTTTTT. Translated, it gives CASSQVAGVNTGELFF.

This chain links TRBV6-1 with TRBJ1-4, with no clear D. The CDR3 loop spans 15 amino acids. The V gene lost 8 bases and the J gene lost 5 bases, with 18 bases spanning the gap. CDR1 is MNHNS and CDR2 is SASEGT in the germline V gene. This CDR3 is CASRAAGWENEKLFF. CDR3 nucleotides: TGTGCCAGCCGTGCGGCGGGGTGGGAGAATGAAAAACTGTTTTTT.

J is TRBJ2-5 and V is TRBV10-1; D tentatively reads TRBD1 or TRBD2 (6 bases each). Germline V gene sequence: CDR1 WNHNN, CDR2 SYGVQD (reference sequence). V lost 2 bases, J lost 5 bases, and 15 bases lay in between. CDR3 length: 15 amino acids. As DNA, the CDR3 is TGCGCCAGCAGTGAGCGGGGGACATTCGGGGAGACCCAGTACTTC. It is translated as CASSERGTFGETQYF.

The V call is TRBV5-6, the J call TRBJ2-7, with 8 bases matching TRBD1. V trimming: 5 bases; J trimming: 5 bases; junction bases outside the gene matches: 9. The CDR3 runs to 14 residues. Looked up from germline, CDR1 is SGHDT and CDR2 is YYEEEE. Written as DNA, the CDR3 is TGTGCCAGCAGTTTGATGGACAGGGTAGACGAGCAGTACTTC. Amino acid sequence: CASSLMDRVDEQYF.

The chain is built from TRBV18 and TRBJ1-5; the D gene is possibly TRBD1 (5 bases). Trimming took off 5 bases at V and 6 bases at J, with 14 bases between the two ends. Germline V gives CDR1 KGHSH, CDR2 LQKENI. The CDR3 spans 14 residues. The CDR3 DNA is TGTGCCAGCTCATCCGGGGCCCGCTCTCAGCCCCAGCATTTT. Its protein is CASSSGARSQPQHF.

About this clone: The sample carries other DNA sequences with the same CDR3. The CDR3, as DNA: TGCAGTGCCCCAGATACGCAGTATTTT. This translates into CSAPDTQYF. J is TRBJ2-3 and V is TRBV20-1; D unresolved. The germline CDR1 and CDR2 sequences are DFQATT and SNEGSKA (reference sequence). CDR3 length: 9 residues. V was shortened by 6 bases and J by 4 bases, with 2 bases between the two germline ends.

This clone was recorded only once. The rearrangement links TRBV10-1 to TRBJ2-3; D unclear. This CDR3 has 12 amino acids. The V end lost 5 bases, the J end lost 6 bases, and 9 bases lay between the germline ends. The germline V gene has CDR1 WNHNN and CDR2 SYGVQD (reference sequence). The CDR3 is CASSPTLDTQYF. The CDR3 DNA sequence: TGCGCCAGCAGTCCGACGTTGGATACGCAGTATTTT.

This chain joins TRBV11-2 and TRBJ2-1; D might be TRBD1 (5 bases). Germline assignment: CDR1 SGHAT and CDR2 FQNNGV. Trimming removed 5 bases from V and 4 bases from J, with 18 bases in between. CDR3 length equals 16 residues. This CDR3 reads CASSRQFGGLYNEQFF. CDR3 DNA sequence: TGTGCCAGCAGCCGACAGTTCGGTGGTTTGTACAATGAGCAGTTCTTC.

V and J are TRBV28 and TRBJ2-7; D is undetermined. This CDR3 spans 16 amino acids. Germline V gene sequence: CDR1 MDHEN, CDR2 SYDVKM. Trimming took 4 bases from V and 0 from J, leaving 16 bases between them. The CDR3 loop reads CASSSPVVAPSYEQYF. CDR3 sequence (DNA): TGTGCCAGCAGTTCCCCCGTGGTAGCACCCTCCTACGAGCAGTACTTC.

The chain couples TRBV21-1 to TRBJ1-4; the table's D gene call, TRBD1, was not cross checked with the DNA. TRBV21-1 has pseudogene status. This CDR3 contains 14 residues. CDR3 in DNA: TGTGCCAGCAGCGAGGACAGCAGTAATGAAAAACTGTTTTTT. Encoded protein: CASSEDSSNEKLFF.

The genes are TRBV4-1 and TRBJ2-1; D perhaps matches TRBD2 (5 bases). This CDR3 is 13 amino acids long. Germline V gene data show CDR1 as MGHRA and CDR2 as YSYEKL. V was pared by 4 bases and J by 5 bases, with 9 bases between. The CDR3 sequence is CASSPWGDNEQFF. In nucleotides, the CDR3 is TGCGCCAGCAGCCCCTGGGGAGACAATGAGCAGTTCTTC.

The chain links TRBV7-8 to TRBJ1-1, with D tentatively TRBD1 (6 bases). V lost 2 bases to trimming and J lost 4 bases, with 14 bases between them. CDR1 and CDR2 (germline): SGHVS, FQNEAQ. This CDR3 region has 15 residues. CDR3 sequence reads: CASSLLQGQGTEAFF. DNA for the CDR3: TGTGCCAGCAGCTTACTCCAGGGGCAGGGCACTGAAGCTTTCTTT.

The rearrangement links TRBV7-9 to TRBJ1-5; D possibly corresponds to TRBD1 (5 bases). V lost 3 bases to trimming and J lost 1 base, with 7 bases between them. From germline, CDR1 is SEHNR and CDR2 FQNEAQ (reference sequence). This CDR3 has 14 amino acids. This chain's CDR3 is CASSFGDSNQPQHF. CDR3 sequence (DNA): TGTGCCAGCAGCTTCGGGGACAGCAATCAGCCCCAGCATTTT.

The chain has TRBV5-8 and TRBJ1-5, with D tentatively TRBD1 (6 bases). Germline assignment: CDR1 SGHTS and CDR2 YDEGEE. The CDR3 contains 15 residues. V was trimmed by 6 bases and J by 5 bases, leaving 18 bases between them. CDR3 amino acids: CASKTDGQFHQPQHF. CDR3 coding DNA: TGTGCCAGCAAAACGGATGGACAGTTTCATCAGCCCCAGCATTTT.

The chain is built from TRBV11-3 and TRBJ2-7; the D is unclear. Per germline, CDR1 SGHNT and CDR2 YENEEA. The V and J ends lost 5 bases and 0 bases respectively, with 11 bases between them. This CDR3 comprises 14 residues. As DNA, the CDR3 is TGTGCCAGCAGCCCAGATAGTTTCTCCTACGAGCAGTACTTC. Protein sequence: CASSPDSFSYEQYF.

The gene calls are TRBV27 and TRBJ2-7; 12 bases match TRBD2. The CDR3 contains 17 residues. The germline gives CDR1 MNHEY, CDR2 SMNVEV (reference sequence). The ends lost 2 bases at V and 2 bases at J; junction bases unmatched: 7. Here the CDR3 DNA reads TGTGCCAGCAGTTTAATAAGACTAGCGGGAGACCCCTACGAGCAGTACTTC. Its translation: CASSLIRLAGDPYEQYF.

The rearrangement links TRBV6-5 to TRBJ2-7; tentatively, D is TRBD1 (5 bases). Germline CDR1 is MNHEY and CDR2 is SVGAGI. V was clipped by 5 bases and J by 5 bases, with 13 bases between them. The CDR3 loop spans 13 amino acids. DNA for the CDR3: TGTGCCAGCAGTCAGGGCTCCTCTAACGAGCAGTACTTC. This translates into CASSQGSSNEQYF.

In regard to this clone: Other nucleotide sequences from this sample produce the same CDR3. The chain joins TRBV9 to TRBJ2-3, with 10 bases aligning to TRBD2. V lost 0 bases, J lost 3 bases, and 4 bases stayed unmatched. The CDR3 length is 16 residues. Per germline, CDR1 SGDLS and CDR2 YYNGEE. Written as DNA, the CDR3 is TGTGCCAGCAGCGTAGCAGCGGGAGGGCCGACAGATACGCAGTATTTT. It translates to CASSVAAGGPTDTQYF.

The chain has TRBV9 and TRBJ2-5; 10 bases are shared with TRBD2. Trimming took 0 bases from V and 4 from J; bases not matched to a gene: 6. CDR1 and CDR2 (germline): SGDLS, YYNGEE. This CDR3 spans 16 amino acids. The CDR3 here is CASSVAGAGGLETQYF. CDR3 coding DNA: TGTGCCAGCAGCGTAGCAGGAGCGGGAGGGCTAGAGACCCAGTACTTC.

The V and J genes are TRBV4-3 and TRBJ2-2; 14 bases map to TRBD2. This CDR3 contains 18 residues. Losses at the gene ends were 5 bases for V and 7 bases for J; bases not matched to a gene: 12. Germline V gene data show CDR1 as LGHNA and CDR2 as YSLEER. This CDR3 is CASSSQTSGRAAVGELFF. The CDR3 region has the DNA TGCGCCAGCAGCTCCCAGACTAGCGGGAGGGCCGCGGTCGGGGAGCTGTTTTTT.

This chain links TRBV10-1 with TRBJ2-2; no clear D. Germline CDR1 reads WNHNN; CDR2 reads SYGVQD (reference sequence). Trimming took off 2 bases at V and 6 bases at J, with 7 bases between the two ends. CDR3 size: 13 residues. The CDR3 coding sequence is TGCGCCAGCAGTGAGGTCTGGGCCGGGGAGCTGTTTTTT. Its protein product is CASSEVWAGELFF.

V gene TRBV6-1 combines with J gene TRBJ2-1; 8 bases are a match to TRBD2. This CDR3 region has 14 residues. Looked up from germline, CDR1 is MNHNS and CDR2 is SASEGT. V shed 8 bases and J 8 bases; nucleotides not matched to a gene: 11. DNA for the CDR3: TGTGCCAGCGAACCCGGGAGGGAGAGCCATGAGCAGTTCTTC. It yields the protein CASEPGRESHEQFF.